This T cell receptor (beta chain) is drawn from a study of T cell repertoires in cytomegalovirus infection. For the study at large: CMV infection and matching HLA type were both indicated by public TCR beta signatures. Broader study findings: Dominant in the ex vivo response were TCR beta clonotypes restricted by HLA-C and specific for CMV. Using cumulative public TCR beta family frequency, the authors identified those who carried CMV together with the relevant HLA.

The V gene end was trimmed by 1 base and the J gene end by 2 bases; junction bases not matched to a gene: 4. The CDR3 runs to 14 residues. Germline CDR1 reads DFQATT; CDR2 reads SNEGSKA (reference sequence). One entry per CDR3 protein results from TCRdb running MiXCR on the reads. The data contain about 200,000 distinct CDR3 sequences, 9.5% of them singletons. Only a few counts were recorded for this clonotype. Its target is unknown. V gene TRBV20-1 combines with J gene TRBJ1-2; 7 positions agree with TRBD1. The sample consisted of PBMCs. This sequence originates from a human donor in good health (CMV status not recorded). Some clones in this sample may be carry-over from other donors' samples. The CDR3 protein is CSARVRQGNYGYTF. DNA of the CDR3: TGCAGTGCTAGAGTTAGACAGGGAAACTATGGCTACACCTTC.